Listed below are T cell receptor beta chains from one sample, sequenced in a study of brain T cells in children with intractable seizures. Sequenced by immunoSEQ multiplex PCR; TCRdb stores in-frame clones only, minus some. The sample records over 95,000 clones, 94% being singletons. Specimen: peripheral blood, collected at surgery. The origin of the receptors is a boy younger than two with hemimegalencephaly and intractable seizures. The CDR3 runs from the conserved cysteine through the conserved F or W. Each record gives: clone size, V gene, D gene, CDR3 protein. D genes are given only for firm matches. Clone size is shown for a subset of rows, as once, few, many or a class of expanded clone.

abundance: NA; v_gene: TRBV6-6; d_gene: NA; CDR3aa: CASSPGSYYEQYF
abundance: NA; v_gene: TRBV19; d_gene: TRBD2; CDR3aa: CASSIRGLAGTSSTDTQYF
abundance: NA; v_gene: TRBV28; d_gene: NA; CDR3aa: CASNPLRADTQYF
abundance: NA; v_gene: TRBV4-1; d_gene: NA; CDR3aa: CASSLDGSSSYEQYF
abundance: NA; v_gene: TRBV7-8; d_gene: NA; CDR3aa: CASSLYVGEQYF
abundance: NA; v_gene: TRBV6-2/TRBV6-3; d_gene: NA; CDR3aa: CASSYFSISSYNEQFF
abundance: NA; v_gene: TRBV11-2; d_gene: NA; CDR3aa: CASSLIGLPNNEQFF
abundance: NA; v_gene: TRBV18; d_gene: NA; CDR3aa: CASSPRAGDGYTF
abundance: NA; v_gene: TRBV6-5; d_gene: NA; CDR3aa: CASSYSAGRLNTEAFF
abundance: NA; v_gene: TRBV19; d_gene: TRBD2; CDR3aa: CASSRASGSPYEQYF
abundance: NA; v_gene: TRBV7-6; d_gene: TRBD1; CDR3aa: CASSLQGQGHNEQFF
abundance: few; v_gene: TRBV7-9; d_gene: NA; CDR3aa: CASSPLGRDGYTF
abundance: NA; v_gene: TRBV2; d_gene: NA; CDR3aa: CASSEDRGDSYEQYF
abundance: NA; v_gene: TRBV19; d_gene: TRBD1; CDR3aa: CASSMLAGGNTGELFF
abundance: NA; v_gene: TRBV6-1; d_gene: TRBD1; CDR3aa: CASSEAKGSTGVAKNIQYF
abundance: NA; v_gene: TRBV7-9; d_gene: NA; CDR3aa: CASSPAANYGYTF
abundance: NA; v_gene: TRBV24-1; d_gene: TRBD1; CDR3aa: CATSDPGQGGYEQYF
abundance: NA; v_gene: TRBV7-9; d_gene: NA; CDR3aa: CASSLVGSGYGYEQYF
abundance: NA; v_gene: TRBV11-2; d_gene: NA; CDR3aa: CASSPTLIYNEQFF
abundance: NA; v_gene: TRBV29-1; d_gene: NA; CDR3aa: CSVGAAGGYTF
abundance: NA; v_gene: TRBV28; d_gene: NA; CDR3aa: CAMSTASSNQPQHF
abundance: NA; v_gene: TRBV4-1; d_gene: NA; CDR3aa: CASSYGPGWSPLHF
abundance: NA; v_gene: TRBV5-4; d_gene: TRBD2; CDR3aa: CASSYGTSGTQETQYF
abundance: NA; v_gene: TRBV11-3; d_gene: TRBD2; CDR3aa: CASSLALAGAYNEQFF
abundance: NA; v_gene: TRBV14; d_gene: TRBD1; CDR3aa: CASSHRQGVRNSPLHF
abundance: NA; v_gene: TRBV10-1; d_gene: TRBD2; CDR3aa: CASSEIMGSGSSYEQYF
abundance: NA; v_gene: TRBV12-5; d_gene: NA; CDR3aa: CASGLVLAGTNTEAFF
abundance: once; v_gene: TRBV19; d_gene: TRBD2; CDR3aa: CASSGGGKTDTQYF
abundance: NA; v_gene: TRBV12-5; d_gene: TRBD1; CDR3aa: CASGLVDRDRNEKLFF
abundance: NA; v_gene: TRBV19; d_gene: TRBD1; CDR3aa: CASSPRWTGPTGELFF
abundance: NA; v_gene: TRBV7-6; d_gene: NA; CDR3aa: CASSLASSGGQAYEQYF
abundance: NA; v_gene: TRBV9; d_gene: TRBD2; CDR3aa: CASSVVAGGPSDTQYF
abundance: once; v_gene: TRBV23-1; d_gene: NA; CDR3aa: CASSQSTNYEQYF
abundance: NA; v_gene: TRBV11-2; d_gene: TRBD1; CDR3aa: CASSPGTGAYEQYF
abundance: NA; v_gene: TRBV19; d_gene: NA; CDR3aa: CASSIIRGGSYEQYF
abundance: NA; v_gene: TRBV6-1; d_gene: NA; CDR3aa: CASSEDRTGLRIQYF
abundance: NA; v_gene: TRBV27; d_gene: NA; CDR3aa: CASSPAPLDWSYNEQFF
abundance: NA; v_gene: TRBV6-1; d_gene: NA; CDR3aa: CASSERGGGELFF
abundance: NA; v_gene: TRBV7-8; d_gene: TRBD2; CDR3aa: CASSVAGGDTGELFF
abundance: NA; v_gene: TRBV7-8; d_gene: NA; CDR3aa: CASSLGVGGGQPQHF
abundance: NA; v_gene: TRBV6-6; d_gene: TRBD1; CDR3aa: CASSSTDRGKTEAFF
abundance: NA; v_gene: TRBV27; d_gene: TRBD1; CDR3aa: CASSSTGTQPQHF
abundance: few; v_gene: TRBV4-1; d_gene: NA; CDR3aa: CASSPRDSYEQYF